What follows are 13 T cell receptor beta chains derived from one specimen sequenced in a study of blood T cell repertoires in COVID-19. TCRdb's copy holds only in-frame clones and misses some; the assay was immunoSEQ multiplex PCR. Of 200,000 to 300,000 clones in the sample, about 85% were seen once. Sequencing was performed on peripheral blood. Receptors were obtained from a woman aged 55-70 years with active or convalescent COVID-19.

This sequence joins TRBV27 and TRBJ1-6; TRBD1 might be the D (6 bases). V was clipped by 6 bases and J by 1 base, with 25 bases between them. There are 20 residues in the CDR3. Germline CDR1 reads MNHEY; CDR2 reads SMNVEV (reference sequence). The CDR3 bases are TGTGCCAGCAGACCCCGAACAGGGAGGGCGATGGGGTCCTATAATTCACCCCTCCACTTT. Translated: CASRPRTGRAMGSYNSPLHF.

V is TRBV25-1 and J is TRBJ1-4; 7 positions match TRBD1. Germline V gene data show CDR1 as MGHDK and CDR2 as SYGVNS. This CDR3 has 15 residues. V gave up 3 bases and J gave up 3 bases; unmatched junction bases: 4. Here the CDR3 DNA reads TGTGCCAGCAGTGATTGGGACAGTGCTAATGAAAAACTGTTTTTT. It translates to CASSDWDSANEKLFF.

This chain joins TRBV3-1 (or the pseudogene TRBV3-2) and TRBJ2-7; possible D gene TRBD2, 6 bases. The CDR3 runs to 13 residues. The germline V gene has CDR1 LGHDT and CDR2 YNNKEL (reference sequence). Trimming took off 1 base at V and 5 bases at J, with 9 bases between the two ends. The CDR3 loop reads CASSQGGADEQYV. For the CDR3, the DNA is TGTGCCAGCAGCCAAGGCGGGGCTGACGAGCAGTACGTC.

This sequence joins TRBV4-1 and TRBJ2-1, with 10 bases fitting TRBD2. This CDR3 has 15 amino acids. V was pared by 4 bases and J by 7 bases, with 7 bases of the junction left unmatched. Germline loops: CDR1 MGHRA, CDR2 YSYEKL. CDR3: CASSLWTSGPNEQFF. As DNA, the CDR3 is TGCGCCAGCAGCCTATGGACTAGCGGCCCTAATGAGCAGTTCTTC.

The chain has TRBV5-1 and TRBJ2-3, with 9 bases that match TRBD1. The length of the CDR3 is 16 residues. V gave up 2 bases and J gave up 6 bases; unmatched junction bases: 10. CDR1 SGHRS and CDR2 YFSETQ come from the germline V gene. Written as DNA, the CDR3 is TGCGCCAGCAGCTTTAATTCCGGGACAGGGTTGGATACGCAGTATTTT. Translating gives CASSFNSGTGLDTQYF.

The chain employs TRBV7-2 and TRBJ2-5, with 7 bases lining up with TRBD2. Germline V gives CDR1 SGHTA, CDR2 FQGNSA. This CDR3 region has 15 residues. V lost 0 bases and J lost 2; bases outside the gene matches: 3. For the CDR3, the DNA is TGTGCCAGCAGCTTAGCCCCGGGGGGTCAAGAGACCCAGTACTTC. Protein product: CASSLAPGGQETQYF.

V usage is TRBV4-1 and J usage is TRBJ2-1; tentative D call: TRBD2 (6 bases). The CDR3 has 13 amino acids. V was shortened by 3 bases and J by 8 bases, with 11 bases between the two germline ends. CDR1 MGHRA and CDR2 YSYEKL come from the germline V gene. The CDR3: CASSHPPGDEQFF. CDR3 coding DNA: TGCGCCAGCAGCCACCCCCCGGGAGATGAGCAGTTCTTC.

This rearrangement joins TRBV4-1 to TRBJ1-1, with 7 bases fitting TRBD1. The J segment lost 5 bases and the V segment lost 0 bases, leaving 18 bases of the junction unmatched. The CDR3 is 19 residues long. Germline V gene lookup returns CDR1 MGHRA and CDR2 YSYEKL. The CDR3 DNA reads TGCGCCAGCAGCCAAGAAATCCCGTCGGCAGGGGGTGTTTTGACTGAAGCTTTCTTT. Translation: CASSQEIPSAGGVLTEAFF.

The chain joins TRBV5-1 to TRBJ2-1, with TRBD1 matching 11 bases. Germline CDR1 and CDR2: SGHRS and YFSETQ. CDR3 size: 16 residues. After removal of 3 bases from V and 7 bases from J, the junction contained 9 bases not matched to a gene. For the CDR3, the DNA is TGCGCCAGCAGCTCGTTCGGACAGGGGGCGTCTAATGAGCAGTTCTTC. Translated, it gives CASSSFGQGASNEQFF.

The chain joins TRBV2 to TRBJ1-2, with 8 bases identical to TRBD1. This CDR3 comprises 12 residues. After removal of 5 bases from V and 7 bases from J, the junction contained 3 bases not matched to a gene. Germline V lookup: CDR1 SNHLY, CDR2 FYNNEI. CDR3 residues: CASSPGGVGYTF. The CDR3 bases are TGTGCCAGCAGTCCAGGGGGCGTTGGCTACACCTTC.

The rearrangement links TRBV10-2 to TRBJ2-1, with 8 positions matching TRBD2. The J segment lost 8 bases and the V segment lost 3 bases, leaving 24 bases of the junction unmatched. The CDR3 has 20 residues. CDR1 and CDR2 (germline): WSHSY, SAAADI. The CDR3 region is CASSENLGLVRLIGGDEQFF. The CDR3 DNA is TGCGCCAGCAGTGAAAACCTGGGACTAGTGAGGTTAATCGGGGGAGATGAGCAGTTCTTC.

This sequence joins TRBV6-5 and TRBJ1-4, with D possibly being TRBD1 (5 bases). Germline V gene sequence: CDR1 MNHEY, CDR2 SVGAGI. CDR3 length: 15 amino acids. Trimming took 1 base from V and 6 from J, leaving 12 bases between them. CDR3 nucleotides: TGTGCCAGCAGTTACTTGCAGGGAGGAGATGAAAAACTGTTTTTT. This codes for CASSYLQGGDEKLFF.

About this clone itself: The sample contains more than one DNA sequence encoding this CDR3. V gene TRBV5-1 combines with J gene TRBJ2-1, with D perhaps TRBD1 (5 bases). V was cut by 0 bases and J by 6 bases, with 7 bases left in between. The germline V gene encodes CDR1 SGHRS and CDR2 YFSETQ. The CDR3 has 13 amino acids. CDR3 sequence reads: CASSLDQGNEQFF. The CDR3 DNA sequence: TGCGCCAGCAGCTTGGATCAGGGCAATGAGCAGTTCTTC.